This T cell receptor beta chain was sequenced for a study of blood T cell repertoires in COVID-19. Sequencing was performed with immunoSEQ multiplex PCR; in TCRdb, only in-frame clones are kept and a portion is missing. The table has around 80,000 clones, roughly 80% seen once. Trimming pared 7 bases from V and 1 base from J, leaving 20 bases between. This CDR3 region has 16 residues. CDR1 and CDR2 from the germline V gene are SQVTM and ANQGSEA. The sequence derives from a man aged 50 or older with COVID-19, enrolled during active disease. The chain recombines TRBV29-1 with TRBJ1-3; perhaps TRBD1 as D (5 bases). The sequencing input was peripheral blood. CDR3 protein: CSALGGVEGSGNTIYF. DNA for the CDR3: TGCAGCGCCCTCGGAGGGGTCGAAGGGTCTGGAAACACCATATATTTT.